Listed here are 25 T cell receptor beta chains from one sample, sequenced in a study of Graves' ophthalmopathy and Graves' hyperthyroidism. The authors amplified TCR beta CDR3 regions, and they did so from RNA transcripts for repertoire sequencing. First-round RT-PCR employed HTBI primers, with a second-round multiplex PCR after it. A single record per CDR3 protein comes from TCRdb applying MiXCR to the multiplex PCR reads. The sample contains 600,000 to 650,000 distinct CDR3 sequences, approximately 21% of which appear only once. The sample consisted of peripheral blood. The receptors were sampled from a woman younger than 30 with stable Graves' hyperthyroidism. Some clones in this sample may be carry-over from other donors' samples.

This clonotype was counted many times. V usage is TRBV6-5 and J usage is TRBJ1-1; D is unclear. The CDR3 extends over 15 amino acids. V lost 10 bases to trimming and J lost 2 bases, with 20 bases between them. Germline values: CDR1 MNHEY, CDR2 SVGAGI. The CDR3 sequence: CATTVIGRANTEAFF. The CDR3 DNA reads TGTGCCACCACGGTCATAGGGAGGGCTAACACTGAAGCTTTCTTT.

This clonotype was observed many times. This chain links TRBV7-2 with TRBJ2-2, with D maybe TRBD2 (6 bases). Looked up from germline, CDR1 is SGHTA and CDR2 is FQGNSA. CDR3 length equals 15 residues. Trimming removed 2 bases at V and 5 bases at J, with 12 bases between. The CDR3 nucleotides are TGTGCCAGCAGCTTAAGCGTGACTAGGACCGGGGAGCTGTTTTTT. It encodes CASSLSVTRTGELFF.

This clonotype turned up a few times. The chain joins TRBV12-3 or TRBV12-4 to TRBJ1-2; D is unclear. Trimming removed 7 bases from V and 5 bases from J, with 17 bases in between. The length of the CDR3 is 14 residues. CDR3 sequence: CASTHLQELYGYTF. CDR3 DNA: TGTGCCAGCACCCATCTCCAGGAGTTATATGGCTACACCTTC.

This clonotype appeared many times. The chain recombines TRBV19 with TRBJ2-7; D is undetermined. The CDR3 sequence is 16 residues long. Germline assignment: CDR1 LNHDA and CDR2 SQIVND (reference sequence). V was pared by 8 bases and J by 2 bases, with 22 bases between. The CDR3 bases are TGTGCCAGTGCTACTCGGGCGGTGGCGAAAACCTACGAGCAGTACTTC. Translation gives CASATRAVAKTYEQYF. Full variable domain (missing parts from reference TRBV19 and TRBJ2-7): DGGITQSPKYLFRKEGQNVTLSCEQNLNHDAMYWYRQDPGQGLRLIYYSQIVNDFQKGDIAEGYSVSREKKESFPLTVTSAQKNPTAFYLCASATRAVAKTYEQYFGPGTRLTVT.

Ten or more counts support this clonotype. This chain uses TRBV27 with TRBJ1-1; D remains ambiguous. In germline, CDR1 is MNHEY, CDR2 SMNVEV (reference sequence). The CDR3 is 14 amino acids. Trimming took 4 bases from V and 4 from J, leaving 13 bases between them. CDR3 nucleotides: TGTGCCAGCAGTTCAATAGGGTTGGGCACTGAAGCTTTCTTT. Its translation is CASSSIGLGTEAFF.

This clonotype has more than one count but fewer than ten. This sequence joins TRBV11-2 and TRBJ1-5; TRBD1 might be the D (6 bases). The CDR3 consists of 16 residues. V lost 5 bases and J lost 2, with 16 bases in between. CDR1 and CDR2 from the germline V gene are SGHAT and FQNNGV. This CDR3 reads CASSREQGGGNQPQHF. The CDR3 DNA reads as TGTGCCAGCAGCCGAGAACAGGGAGGGGGCAATCAGCCCCAGCATTTT.

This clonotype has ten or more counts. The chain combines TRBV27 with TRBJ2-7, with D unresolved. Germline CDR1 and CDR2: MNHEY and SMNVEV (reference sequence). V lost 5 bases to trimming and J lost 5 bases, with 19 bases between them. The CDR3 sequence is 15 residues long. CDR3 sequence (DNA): TGTGCCAGCAGTAACCGGGCAGGATCCTACCACGAGCAGTACTTC. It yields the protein CASSNRAGSYHEQYF.

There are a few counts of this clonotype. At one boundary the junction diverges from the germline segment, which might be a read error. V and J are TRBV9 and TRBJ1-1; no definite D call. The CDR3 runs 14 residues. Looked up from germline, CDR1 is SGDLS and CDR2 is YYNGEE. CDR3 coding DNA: TGTGCCAGCAGCGTATCGACCGTGAACACTGAAGCTTGCTTT. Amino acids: CASSVSTVNTEACF.

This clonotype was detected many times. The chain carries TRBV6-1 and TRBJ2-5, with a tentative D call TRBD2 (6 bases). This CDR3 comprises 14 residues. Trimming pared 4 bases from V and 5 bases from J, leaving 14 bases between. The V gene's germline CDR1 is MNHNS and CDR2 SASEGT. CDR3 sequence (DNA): TGTGCCAGCAGTGCCTCTCGAGGGAGGGAGACCCAGTACTTC. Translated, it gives CASSASRGRETQYF.

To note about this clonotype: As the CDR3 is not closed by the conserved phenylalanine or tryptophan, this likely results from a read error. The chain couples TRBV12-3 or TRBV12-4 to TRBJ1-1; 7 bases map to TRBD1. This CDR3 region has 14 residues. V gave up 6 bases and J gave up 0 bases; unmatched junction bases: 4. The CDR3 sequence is CASSLGQMNTEAFP. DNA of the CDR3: TGTGCCAGCAGCTTGGGACAGATGAACACTGAAGCTTTCCCT.

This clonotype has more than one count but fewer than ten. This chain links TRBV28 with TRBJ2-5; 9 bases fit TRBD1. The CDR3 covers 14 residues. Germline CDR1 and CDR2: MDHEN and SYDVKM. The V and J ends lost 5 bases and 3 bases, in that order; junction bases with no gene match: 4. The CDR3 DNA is TGTGCCAGCAGTGACGACAGGGGGAAAGAGACCCAGTACTTC. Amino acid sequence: CASSDDRGKETQYF.

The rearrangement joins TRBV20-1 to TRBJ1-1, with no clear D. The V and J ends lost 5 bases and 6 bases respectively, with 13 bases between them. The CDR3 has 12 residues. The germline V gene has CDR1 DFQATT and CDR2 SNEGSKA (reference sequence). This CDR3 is CSAFHSAAEAFF. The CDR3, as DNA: TGCAGTGCTTTCCATTCGGCCGCTGAAGCTTTCTTT.

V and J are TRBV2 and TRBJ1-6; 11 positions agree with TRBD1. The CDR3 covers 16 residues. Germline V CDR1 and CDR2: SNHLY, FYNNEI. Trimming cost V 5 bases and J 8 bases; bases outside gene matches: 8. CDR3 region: CASSPEDRGLYSPLHF. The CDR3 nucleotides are TGTGCCAGCAGTCCCGAGGACAGGGGGCTTTATTCACCCCTCCACTTT.

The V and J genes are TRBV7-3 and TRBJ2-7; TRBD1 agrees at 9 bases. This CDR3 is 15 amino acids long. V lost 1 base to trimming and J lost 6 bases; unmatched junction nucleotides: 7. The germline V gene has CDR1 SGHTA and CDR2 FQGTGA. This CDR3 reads CASSLRDRDPTEQYF. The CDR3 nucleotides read TGTGCCAGCAGCTTAAGGGACAGGGACCCTACCGAGCAGTACTTC.

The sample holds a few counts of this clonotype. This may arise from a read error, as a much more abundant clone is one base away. CDR3 in amino acids: CASSLFPNTEACF. The CDR3 coding sequence is TGTGCCAGCAGCTTGTTTCCGAACACTGAAGCTTGCTTT. The rearrangement links TRBV7-3 to TRBJ1-1; D remains unclear. The CDR3 has 13 residues. CDR1 is SGHTA, CDR2 FQGTGA, per germline.

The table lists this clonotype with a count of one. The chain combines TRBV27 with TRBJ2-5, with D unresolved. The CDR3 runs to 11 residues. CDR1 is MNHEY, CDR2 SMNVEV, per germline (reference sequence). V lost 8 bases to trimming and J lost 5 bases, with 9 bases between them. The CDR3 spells CASGRKETQYF. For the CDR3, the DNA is TGTGCCAGCGGACGGAAGGAGACCCAGTACTTC.

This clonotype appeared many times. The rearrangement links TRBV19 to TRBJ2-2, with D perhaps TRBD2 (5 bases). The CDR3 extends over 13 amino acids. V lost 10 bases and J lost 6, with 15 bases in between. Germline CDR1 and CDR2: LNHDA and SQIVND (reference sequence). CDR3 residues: CATGGIKAGELFF. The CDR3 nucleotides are TGTGCCACCGGAGGCATTAAGGCCGGGGAGCTGTTTTTT.

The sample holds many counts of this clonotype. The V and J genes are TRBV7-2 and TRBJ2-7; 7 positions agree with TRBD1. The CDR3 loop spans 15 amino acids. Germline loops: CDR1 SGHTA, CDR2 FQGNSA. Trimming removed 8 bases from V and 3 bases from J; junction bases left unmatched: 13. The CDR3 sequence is CASVPHPGQNYEQYF. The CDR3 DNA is TGTGCCAGCGTGCCTCATCCGGGACAGAACTACGAGCAGTACTTC.

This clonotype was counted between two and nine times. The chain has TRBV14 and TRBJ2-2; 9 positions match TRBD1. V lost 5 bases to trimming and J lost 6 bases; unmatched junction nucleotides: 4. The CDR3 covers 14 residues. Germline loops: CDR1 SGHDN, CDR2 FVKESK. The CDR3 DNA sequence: TGTGCCAGCAGCGGAGACAGGGGGTCCGGGGAGCTGTTTTTT. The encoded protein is CASSGDRGSGELFF.

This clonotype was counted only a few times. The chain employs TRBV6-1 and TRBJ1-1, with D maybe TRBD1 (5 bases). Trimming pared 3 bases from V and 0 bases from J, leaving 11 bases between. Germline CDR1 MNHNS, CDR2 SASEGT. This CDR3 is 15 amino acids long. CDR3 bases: TGTGCCAGCAGTGACAGGGAGTACATGAACACTGAAGCTTTCTTT. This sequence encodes CASSDREYMNTEAFF.

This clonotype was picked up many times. DNA of the CDR3: TGTGCCAGCAGTTCGTGGGCGAGCTCCTATAATTCACCCCTCCACTTT. Protein product: CASSSWASSYNSPLHF. This rearrangement joins TRBV27 to TRBJ1-6; D unclear. Germline V gene data show CDR1 as MNHEY and CDR2 as SMNVEV (reference sequence). The CDR3 is 16 residues long. Trimming took off 4 bases at V and 0 bases at J, with 10 bases between the two ends.

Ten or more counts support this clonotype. The CDR3 spells CASSSESTGELFF. Here the CDR3 DNA reads TGTGCCAGCAGTTCAGAGTCCACCGGGGAGCTGTTTTTT. The chain has TRBV6-5 and TRBJ2-2, with D uncertain. V was trimmed by 4 bases and J by 4 bases, leaving 7 bases between them. The CDR3 spans 13 residues. Germline-derived CDR1 and CDR2 are MNHEY and SVGAGI.

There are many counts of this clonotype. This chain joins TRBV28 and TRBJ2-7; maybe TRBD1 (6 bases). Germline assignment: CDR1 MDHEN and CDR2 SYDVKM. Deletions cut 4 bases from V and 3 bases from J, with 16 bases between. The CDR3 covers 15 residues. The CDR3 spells CASSSPGRGHYEQYF. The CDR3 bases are TGTGCCAGCAGTTCCCCTGGCAGGGGACACTACGAGCAGTACTTC.

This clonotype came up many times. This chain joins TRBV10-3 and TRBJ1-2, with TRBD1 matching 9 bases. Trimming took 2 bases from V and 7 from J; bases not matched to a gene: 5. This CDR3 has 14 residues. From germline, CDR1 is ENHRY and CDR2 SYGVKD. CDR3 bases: TGTGCCATCAGTGAGATACAGGGGGCCGGTGGCTACACCTTC. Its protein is CAISEIQGAGGYTF.

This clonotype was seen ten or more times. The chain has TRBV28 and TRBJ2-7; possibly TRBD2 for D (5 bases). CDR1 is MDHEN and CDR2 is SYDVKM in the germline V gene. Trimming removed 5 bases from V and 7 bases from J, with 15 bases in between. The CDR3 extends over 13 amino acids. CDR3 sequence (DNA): TGTGCCAGCAGTACAGACGGGGTGGGGGAGCAGTACTTC. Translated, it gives CASSTDGVGEQYF.